The rows below give T cell receptor beta chains drawn from one sample of a study of molecular identifiers for immune sequencing clone quantification. From the PCR reads, TCRdb called clonotypes with MiXCR, one entry per CDR3 protein. The data show about 40,000 distinct CDR3 sequences, around 18% seen once. The sequencing sample was made of naive CD8+ T cells from blood, with Jurkat cell RNA spiked in. Receptor source: a human donor in good health. Some libraries in this study had Jurkat cell RNA spiked in. Both conserved end residues are part of each CDR3. A D gene is named only where the DNA matches it firmly. Size tells how often a clone was seen (once, few, many) or the class of an expanded clone, and some rows leave it out.

v_call	clone_size	j_call	d_call	cdr3_nt	cdr3_aa
TRBV27	-	TRBJ1-2	-	TGTGCCAGCAGCCCCTTCGCGGGGGGCATCTATGGCTACACCTTC	CASSPFAGGIYGYTF
TRBV6-6	many	TRBJ2-7	-	TGTGCCAGCACCCCTCCGGCCGGGGAGCAGTACTTC	CASTPPAGEQYF
TRBV25-1	few	TRBJ2-7	-	TGTGCCAGCACCCGACGGGGGCGGGCTGGGGAGCAGTACTTC	CASTRRGRAGEQYF
TRBV5-6	few	TRBJ1-2	TRBD1	TGTGCCAGCATTTCCACTTCACAGGGGGCGTTAGGCTACACCTTC	CASISTSQGALGYTF
TRBV7-2	many	TRBJ2-7	-	TGTGCCAGCAGCTTTCCCTACGAGCAGTACTTC	CASSFPYEQYF
TRBV7-9	few	TRBJ2-7	-	TGTGCCAGCAGATTGGGCAGCTACGAGCAGTACTTC	CASRLGSYEQYF
TRBV7-3	few	TRBJ2-3	TRBD2	TGTGCCAGCAGCCTAGCGGGAGAGATAGATACGCAGTATTTT	CASSLAGEIDTQYF
TRBV29-1	-	TRBJ2-5	TRBD2	TGCAGCGTTCAGGTAGCGGGAGCATCTGCGACCCAGTACTTC	CSVQVAGASATQYF
TRBV4-3	many	TRBJ2-4	-	TGCGCCAGCAGCCAAGATAGGAGCTTAGCCAAAAACATTCAGTACTTC	CASSQDRSLAKNIQYF
TRBV7-8	-	TRBJ2-2	-	TGTGCCAGCAGCTTGTTGGGTGGGACCGGGGAGCTGTTTTTT	CASSLLGGTGELFF
TRBV12-3/TRBV12-4	medium-sized	TRBJ2-1	-	TGTGCCAGCAGCGGGGAGGAGAAACGTTCCTACAATGAGCAGTTCTTC	CASSGEEKRSYNEQFF
TRBV7-6	many	TRBJ2-7	-	TGTGCCAGCAGCTCCCTCCCGGGCCCGGGGAAGCGGTCCTACGAGCAGTACTTC	CASSSLPGPGKRSYEQYF
TRBV9	many	TRBJ2-1	-	TGTGCCAGCAGCGTAGGGCAGGGGAATGAGCAGTTCTTC	CASSVGQGNEQFF
TRBV4-3	few	TRBJ2-7	-	TGCGCCAGCAGCCAAGGACAGAGCTCCTACGAGCAGTACTTC	CASSQGQSSYEQYF
TRBV28	many	TRBJ1-5	-	TGTGCCAGCACCCTGGGAAGGAGCATTAATCAGCCCCAGCATTTT	CASTLGRSINQPQHF
TRBV7-9	many	TRBJ1-4	TRBD1	TGTGCCAGCAGCTCCACCGGGACAGGGGTTGAAAAACTGCTTTTT	CASSSTGTGVEKLLF
TRBV6-5	-	TRBJ2-7	-	TGTGCCAGCAGTCCGGGACTCACGACCAACTACGAGCAGTACTTC	CASSPGLTTNYEQYF
TRBV27	-	TRBJ2-7	TRBD1	TGTGCCAGCAGCCACGGGACAGACTACGAGCAGTACTTC	CASSHGTDYEQYF
TRBV7-6	few	TRBJ2-3	TRBD2	TGTGCCAGCAGCTTAGGCCCGGGACTAGCGGGCACAGATACGCAGTATTTT	CASSLGPGLAGTDTQYF
TRBV28	many	TRBJ2-7	-	TGTGCCAGCAGTTTATATCGGGGGAGCTCCTACGAGCAGTACTTC	CASSLYRGSSYEQYF
TRBV4-3	once	TRBJ2-7	TRBD2	TGCGCCAGCAGCCAGGGACTACCAGCCTACGAGCAGTACTTC	CASSQGLPAYEQYF
TRBV9	many	TRBJ2-7	TRBD1	TGTGCCAGCAGCGAGACAGGGAGAGCCTACGAGCAGTACTTC	CASSETGRAYEQYF
TRBV12-3/TRBV12-4	once	TRBJ1-1	-	TGTGCCAGCAGCTTAGGACGCACTGAAGCTTTCTTT	CASSLGRTEAFF
TRBV4-3	-	TRBJ2-1	-	TGCGCCAGCAGCCAAGACAGGGCCGGGTACAATGAGCAGTTCTTC	CASSQDRAGYNEQFF
TRBV10-3	-	TRBJ2-7	-	TGTGCCATCAGTGAGGGCCCGCCCGCGCAGTACTTC	CAISEGPPAQYF
TRBV6-2/TRBV6-3	once	TRBJ2-7	-	TGTGCCAGCGCCCATCGCGGGTTGCAAGGCGGGCAGTACTTC	CASAHRGLQGGQYF
TRBV9	many	TRBJ2-7	TRBD2	TGTGCCAGCAGCGCAGGACTAGCGGGAATTGACGAGCAGTACTTC	CASSAGLAGIDEQYF
TRBV7-9	-	TRBJ2-1	TRBD2	TGTGCCAGCAGTTCGACTAGCGGGAGAGCCCTCAATGAGCAGTTCTTC	CASSSTSGRALNEQFF
TRBV11-2	many	TRBJ1-1	TRBD1	TGTGCCAGCAAACAGGGGGGCCTATCCACTGAAGCTTTCTTT	CASKQGGLSTEAFF
TRBV9	many	TRBJ2-3	-	TGTGCCAGCAGAGGCGCCTCAGATACGCAGTATTTT	CASRGASDTQYF
TRBV11-2	many	TRBJ2-7	-	TGTGCCAGCAGCTTAGCCGGGGCCTACGAGCAGTACTTC	CASSLAGAYEQYF
TRBV3-1	many	TRBJ2-2	TRBD1	TGTGCCAGCAGCCATGAGACAGGGGAATACACCGGGGAGCTGTTTTTT	CASSHETGEYTGELFF
TRBV7-3	many	TRBJ2-1	TRBD2	TGTGCCAGCAGCAAGGAGACTAGCGGGGTCCACAATGAGCAGTTCTTC	CASSKETSGVHNEQFF